This TCR beta chain was captured by sequencing in a study of immune evolution from preneoplasia to lung adenocarcinoma (dated by TCRdb to 2020 to 2022). About the study as a whole: HLA loss of heterozygosity was found in approximately 7.6% of AIS, around 14% of MIA and 25% to 35% of ADC lesions, and in no AAH lesions. The study combined immune gene expression, TCR sequencing and multiplex immunofluorescence to profile immune contexture across lung adenocarcinoma precursors and invasive adenocarcinoma. Resected precursor lesions (AAH, AIS, MIA) and invasive adenocarcinomas were compared against paired morphologically normal lung tissue. Sample size was determined by specimen availability and not by a prior power calculation. The immune data were integrated with whole exome sequencing and methylation data obtained from the same cohort of nodules. A total of 50 to 55 patients with pulmonary nodules who underwent surgical resection were included in the overall cohort. The TCR sequencing data were obtained from 51 patients. According to the study, about 100 samples were used for TCR sequencing. POLYSOLVER was used to infer Class I HLA alleles from exome data, and LOHHLA was used to detect allele-specific HLA loss.

Notes on this clone: The antigen this receptor binds is unknown. No base quality information exists; no much larger clone differs at one position.

Resection was performed on patients in Japan or China between the mid-2010s and the late 2010s. Two lung cancer pathologists independently reviewed H&E slides to confirm the histologic diagnosis of every case. Macro-dissection after pathologic assessment enriched premalignant or tumor cells for nucleic acid extraction. FFPE tissue was used for DNA isolation with the AllPrep DNA/RNA FFPE Kit. The germline V gene specifies SGHRS as CDR1 and YFSETQ as CDR2. The CDR3 has 16 amino acids, counting the end cysteine and phenylalanine. The sequence is cut down to CDR3 DNA, 48 bases in frame from base 1. Germline trimming amounts to 0 bases on V and 6 bases on J, with 7 as the count of junction bases outside the gene matches. The immunoSEQ hsTCRbeta Kit was used to sequence TCR beta CDR3 regions from DNA. The source study handled its data this way. TCR sequencing data were analysed with the ImmunoSEQ Analyzer. T cell clonality was defined as 1 minus Pielou's evenness computed on productive rearrangements. T cell diversity was measured with the inverse Simpson index on productive templates. T cell density was TCR beta template counts normalized to usable DNA, estimated by amplifying and sequencing housekeeping genes. TCR metrics were compared across histologic stages using two-sided Kruskal-Wallis tests. Drawn from immuneACCESS, this table holds only the in-frame rearrangements with V and J called that TCRdb kept. Clones are partly lost; checked studies trace under half to an unresolved V gene and leave the rest unexplained. That table is the source of V, J and clone size, and D and trimming were worked out from the DNA. The sample has around 2,500 clones on record, about 83% of them singletons. Roughly 4.5% of the sample belongs to the ten largest clones.

Results the study describes overall, beyond this receptor: Normal lung had the highest top T cell clone frequencies, and these frequencies appeared to fall progressively from AAH through AIS, MIA and invasive adenocarcinoma. Findings were based on association rather than direct causation; larger cohorts with long-term follow-up and longitudinal biopsies were deemed needed. Compared with EGFR-mutant or double wild-type lesions, KRAS-mutant nodules had the highest T cell clonality. Clonality was highest in normal lung, while later-stage lesions appeared to have lower clonality but higher T cell density and diversity. Because all patients came from Japan and China, whether the findings apply to Western populations was uncertain.

Material for sequencing was FFPE lung adenocarcinoma in situ tissue. According to the study, the label for this sample's cell subset or site signals: preinvasive adenocarcinoma in situ (AIS). This chain joins TRBV5-1 to TRBJ2-3, with 10 bases in between that match TRBD2. This receptor was obtained from a person aged 55-80 years with lung adenocarcinoma. The CDR3 reads CASSLDGSGRTDTQYF. The DNA sequence is as follows: TGCGCCAGCAGCTTGGATGGTAGCGGGAGGACGGATACGCAGTATTTT.